This note documents a single T cell receptor (beta chain) sequence. This entry comes from a study of cytomegalovirus exposure and HLA in healthy donors. This CDR3 region has 20 residues. CDR1 is SGHRS and CDR2 is YFSETQ in the germline V gene. Trimming took 1 base from V and 0 from J; bases not matched to a gene: 12. The study ran its PCR with 60 Vbeta and 13 Jbeta primers. Repertoires were generated with immunoSEQ multiplex PCR, while TCRdb's copy carries only in-frame clones and drops some. This sample has 90,000 to 150,000 clones; 74% occur once, and the top ten carry about 2%. Sequenced material: PBMCs. The J gene is TRBJ2-3, the V gene TRBV5-1; 12 bases are a match to TRBD1. The origin of this receptor is a human donor in good health. As DNA, the CDR3 is TGCGCCAGCAGCTTGCGCCCCTCCGGGACAGGGGGCGTTAGCACAGATACGCAGTATTTT. It yields the protein CASSLRPSGTGGVSTDTQYF.